The TCR beta chain described here comes from a study of blood T cell repertoires in COVID-19. Whole-study context: Collection of acute and convalescent COVID-19 samples took place in the United States, Italy and Spain. PBMCs, B-cell-depleted T cells, or T cells were the source of the cDNA or gDNA that made up the material.

Between the trimmed V and J ends, which lost 3 bases and 10 bases, there was a span of 10 bases. The V gene's germline CDR1 is ENHRY and CDR2 SYGVKD. The CDR3 sequence is 12 residues long. In the original workflow: Reference gene primers were amplified, and this amplification served to estimate nucleated cell counts. Generated by immunoSEQ multiplex PCR, the TCRdb table keeps only in-frame clones and is missing some. V and J calls and clone size are as listed in that table; D and trimming were resolved from the DNA. The table lists 150,000 to 200,000 clones, approximately 86% of them singletons. The source is a man in his fifties or sixties with active or convalescent COVID-19. Source material: peripheral blood. V and J are TRBV10-3 and TRBJ2-1; TRBD2 is a possible D gene (6 bases). Here the CDR3 DNA reads TGTGCCATCAGTGAATTGGGGAGGGAGCAGTTCTTC. This translates into CAISELGREQFF.